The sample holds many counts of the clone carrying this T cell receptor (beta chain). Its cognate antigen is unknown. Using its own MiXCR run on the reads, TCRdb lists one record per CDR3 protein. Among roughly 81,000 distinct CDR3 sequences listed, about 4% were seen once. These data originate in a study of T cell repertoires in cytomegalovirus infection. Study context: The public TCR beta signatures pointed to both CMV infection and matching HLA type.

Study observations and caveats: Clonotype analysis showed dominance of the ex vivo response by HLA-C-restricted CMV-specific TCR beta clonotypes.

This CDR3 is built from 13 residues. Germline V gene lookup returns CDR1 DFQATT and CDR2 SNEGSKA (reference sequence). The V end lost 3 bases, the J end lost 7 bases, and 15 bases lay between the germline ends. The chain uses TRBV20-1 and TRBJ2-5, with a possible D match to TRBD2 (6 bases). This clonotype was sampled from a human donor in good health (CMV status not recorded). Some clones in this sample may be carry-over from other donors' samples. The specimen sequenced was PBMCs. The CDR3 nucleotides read TGCAGTGCTAGTGTCGCAGTGGGGGGGACCCAGTACTTC. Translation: CSASVAVGGTQYF.